These T cell receptor beta chains were read from a single sample in a study of blood T cell repertoires in COVID-19. Here immunoSEQ multiplex PCR was the method, and the copy in TCRdb shows in-frame clones only, minus some. The sample holds about 210,000 clones, approximately 85% seen once. The sequencing input was peripheral blood. The receptors derive from a man aged 50 to 59 with COVID-19, enrolled during active disease. Each CDR3 is given with its conserved first and last residue. A D gene is named only where the DNA matches it firmly. Clone size, where shown, is once, few, many, or a class for clones that have expanded.

CDR3 protein | CDR3 DNA | D gene | clone size | J gene | V gene
CASSYSEGNTEAFF | TGTGCCAGCAGTTACTCGGAGGGAAACACTGAAGCTTTCTTT | NA | NA | TRBJ1-1 | TRBV6-5
CASSDGAGTGIEQYF | TGTGCCAGCAGTGATGGGGCGGGGACAGGGATCGAGCAGTACTTC | TRBD1 | NA | TRBJ2-7 | TRBV2
CASSFLPRGRGYTF | TGTGCCAGCAGTTTCCTACCCCGAGGCCGCGGCTACACCTTC | NA | NA | TRBJ1-2 | TRBV27
CASSGGWSGNTIYF | TGTGCCAGCAGCGGGGGTTGGAGCGGAAACACCATATATTTT | NA | NA | TRBJ1-3 | TRBV28
CASSSRPGAYNSPLHF | TGTGCCAGCAGTTCGCGACCGGGAGCCTATAATTCACCCCTCCACTTT | NA | NA | TRBJ1-6 | TRBV6-5
CASSQDPGVFYEQYF | TGCGCCAGCAGCCAAGATCCAGGGGTCTTCTACGAGCAGTACTTC | NA | NA | TRBJ2-7 | TRBV4-1
CASSLRTSSTDTQYF | TGTGCCAGCAGCTTAAGGACTAGCAGCACAGATACGCAGTATTTT | TRBD2 | once | TRBJ2-3 | TRBV13
CSVQGIGELFF | TGCAGCGTCCAGGGTATCGGGGAGCTGTTTTTT | NA | NA | TRBJ2-2 | TRBV29-1
CASSQGGQPVSGNTIYF | TGCGCCAGCAGCCAGGGGGGACAGCCGGTTTCTGGAAACACCATATATTTT | TRBD1 | NA | TRBJ1-3 | TRBV4-3
CASSLTAPAGSYNEQFF | TGTGCCAGCAGCTTAACCGCCCCGGCAGGGTCCTACAATGAGCAGTTCTTC | NA | NA | TRBJ2-1 | TRBV7-3
CASSDTGSRGPYEQYF | TGCGCCAGCAGTGATACCGGGTCCCGAGGGCCCTACGAGCAGTACTTC | NA | NA | TRBJ2-7 | TRBV5-1
CASTTEEYGYTF | TGTGCCAGCACGACAGAAGAGTATGGCTACACCTTC | NA | NA | TRBJ1-2 | TRBV19
CASSGVGSQTGELFF | TGTGCCAGCAGCGGCGTCGGGAGCCAGACCGGGGAGCTGTTTTTT | NA | NA | TRBJ2-2 | TRBV9
CASSQDRGSGNTIYF | TGTGCCAGCAGCCAAGACAGGGGATCAGGAAACACCATATATTTT | TRBD1 | once | TRBJ1-3 | TRBV7-2
CSLLSSYEQYF | TGCAGTTTACTGAGCTCCTACGAGCAGTACTTC | NA | NA | TRBJ2-7 | TRBV20-1
CASSQRGPTTGELFF | TGTGCCAGCAGCCAGCGGGGGCCTACCACCGGGGAGCTGTTTTTT | TRBD2 | NA | TRBJ2-2 | TRBV7-2
CASSVRDRGYNSPLHF | TGTGCCAGCAGCGTTAGGGACAGGGGCTATAATTCACCCCTCCACTTT | TRBD1 | NA | TRBJ1-6 | TRBV5-4
CASSQGAEAFF | TGTGCCAGCAGCCAGGGGGCTGAAGCTTTCTTT | TRBD1 | NA | TRBJ1-1 | TRBV6-2/TRBV6-3
CASSYGGHRAFF | TGTGCCAGCAGTTACGGTGGACACCGAGCTTTCTTT | NA | NA | TRBJ1-1 | TRBV6-5
CASSVDGHLTSGNTIYF | TGTGCCAGCAGCGTAGATGGACACTTAACCTCTGGAAACACCATATATTTT | NA | NA | TRBJ1-3 | TRBV9
CASSLSGGAYEQYF | TGTGCCAGCAGTTTAAGCGGGGGGGCGTACGAGCAGTACTTC | TRBD2 | once | TRBJ2-7 | TRBV6-5
CASSPESPRGNQPQHF | TGTGCCAGCTCTCCCGAGAGCCCGAGGGGCAATCAGCCCCAGCATTTT | NA | once | TRBJ1-5 | TRBV18
CASSRNWGDEQYF | TGTGCTAGCAGCCGGAATTGGGGGGACGAGCAGTACTTC | NA | NA | TRBJ2-7 | TRBV7-7
CASSQGTELNTEAFF | TGCGCCAGCAGCCAAGGGACAGAGCTGAACACTGAAGCTTTCTTT | NA | once | TRBJ1-1 | TRBV4-3
CASSVGLAGAYNEQFF | TGTGCCAGCAGCGTGGGACTAGCGGGGGCGTACAATGAGCAGTTCTTC | TRBD2 | NA | TRBJ2-1 | TRBV9
CASGPGQGNGNTIYF | TGCGCCAGCGGTCCGGGACAGGGTAATGGAAACACCATATATTTT | TRBD1 | NA | TRBJ1-3 | TRBV5-1
CATRLAGGRETQYF | TGTGCCACACGACTAGCGGGGGGGCGAGAGACCCAGTACTTC | TRBD2 | NA | TRBJ2-5 | TRBV28
CASSLPTGGTDTQYF | TGTGCCAGCAGCCTACCGACAGGGGGCACAGATACGCAGTATTTT | TRBD1 | NA | TRBJ2-3 | TRBV3-1/TRBV3-2
CASSRSWLSYNEQFF | TGCGCCAGCAGCCGATCTTGGCTTTCCTACAATGAGCAGTTCTTC | NA | NA | TRBJ2-1 | TRBV4-3
CAWSVDRVNQPQHF | TGTGCCTGGAGTGTTGACAGGGTCAATCAGCCCCAGCATTTT | TRBD1 | NA | TRBJ1-5 | TRBV30
CASSLSISGVEQYF | TGTGCCAGCAGTTTATCGATTTCGGGGGTCGAGCAGTACTTC | NA | NA | TRBJ2-7 | TRBV27
CASSLERATEAFF | TGTGCCAGCAGCTTAGAACGCGCCACTGAAGCTTTCTTT | NA | NA | TRBJ1-1 | TRBV11-2
CASSQTRGPTDTQYF | TGTGCCAGCAGCCAAACCCGGGGTCCGACAGATACGCAGTATTTT | NA | NA | TRBJ2-3 | TRBV14
CASSIRTTNTGELFF | TGTGCCAGCAGTATCAGGACTACGAACACCGGGGAGCTGTTTTTT | NA | NA | TRBJ2-2 | TRBV2